One and the same sample provided the 7 T cell receptor beta chains below, sequenced in a study of T cell repertoires in cytomegalovirus infection. These receptors' antigens are unknown. One entry per CDR3 protein, called by TCRdb with MiXCR from the reads. Of some 700,000 distinct CDR3 sequences listed, around 31% were seen once; the top ten hold approximately 18%. The sequencing used cultured PBMCs, collected from culture after CMV antigen stimulation. The receptor set was obtained from a human donor in good health (CMV status not recorded). Some clones in this sample may be carry-over from other donors' samples.

The chain is built from TRBV7-8 and TRBJ2-1; 8 bases align to TRBD2. Germline V CDR1 and CDR2: SGHVS, FQNEAQ. CDR3 length: 16 amino acids. The V gene end was trimmed by 2 bases and the J gene end by 6 bases; junction bases not matched to a gene: 9. The CDR3 is CASSLYFGREGNEQFF. The CDR3 nucleotides are TGTGCCAGCAGCTTATATTTCGGGAGGGAGGGCAATGAGCAGTTCTTC. The full variable domain, with the rest looked up from reference TRBV7-8 and TRBJ2-1, is GAGVSQSPRYKVAKRGQDVALRCDPISGHVSLFWYQQALGQGPEFLTYFQNEAQLDKSGLPSDRFFAERPEGSVSTLKIQRTQQEDSAVYLCASSLYFGREGNEQFFGPGTRLTVL.

CDR3 amino acids: CASSQNTQTYEQYF. The CDR3 DNA follows: TGCGCCAGCAGCCAAAATACCCAGACCTACGAGCAGTACTTC. V is TRBV4-1 and J is TRBJ2-7; unclear D gene. The germline CDR1 and CDR2 sequences are MGHRA and YSYEKL. Trimming removed 2 bases at V and 2 bases at J, with 10 bases between. CDR3 length: 14 residues.

This clonotype has more than one count but fewer than ten. The rearrangement uses TRBV15 and TRBJ1-1, with 8 positions matching TRBD1. The V segment lost 3 bases and the J segment 4 bases; nucleotides outside the gene matches: 10. This CDR3 is 16 amino acids long. CDR1 and CDR2 from the germline V gene are LNHNV and YYDKDF (reference sequence). This chain's CDR3 is CATSRGRQGRVTEAFF. In DNA form, the CDR3 reads TGTGCCACCAGCAGGGGGAGACAGGGGCGAGTCACTGAAGCTTTCTTT.

This clonotype turned up a few times. The chain links TRBV7-8 to TRBJ2-7; D remains unclear. V lost 4 bases to trimming and J lost 0 bases, with 10 bases between them. This CDR3 is 14 amino acids long. Germline CDR1 SGHVS, CDR2 FQNEAQ. CDR3: CASSWGASSYEQYF. The DNA of the CDR3 is TGTGCCAGCAGCTGGGGTGCTAGCTCCTACGAGCAGTACTTC. The full variable domain, rest sourced from reference TRBV7-8 and TRBJ2-7, is GAGVSQSPRYKVAKRGQDVALRCDPISGHVSLFWYQQALGQGPEFLTYFQNEAQLDKSGLPSDRFFAERPEGSVSTLKIQRTQQEDSAVYLCASSWGASSYEQYFGPGTRLTVT.

This clonotype was seen repeatedly, ten times or more. The chain recombines TRBV7-6 with TRBJ1-2; D gene ambiguous. The CDR3 sequence is 19 residues long. Trimming pared 5 bases from V and 1 base from J, leaving 26 bases between. The germline CDR1 and CDR2 sequences are SGHVS and FNYEAQ. DNA of the CDR3: TGTGCCAGCAGCCTGTCAATCGGGTCTGGCTATGTGGATAACTATGGCTACACCTTC. This gives the protein CASSLSIGSGYVDNYGYTF.

The sample holds a few counts of this clonotype. The rearrangement uses TRBV4-1 and TRBJ2-2, with D possibly being TRBD1 (6 bases). V lost 4 bases and J lost 4, with 10 bases in between. The germline CDR1 and CDR2 sequences are MGHRA and YSYEKL. The CDR3 runs to 14 residues. CDR3 sequence (DNA): TGCGCCAGCAGCCGGACAGCCAGCACCGGGGAGCTGTTTTTT. Protein sequence: CASSRTASTGELFF.

This chain uses TRBV7-1 with TRBJ2-1; D is unclear. TRBV7-1 is an ORF, and what it does is uncertain. V was pared by 8 bases and J by 5 bases, with 16 bases between. The CDR3 is 14 residues long. The CDR3 protein is CASPGPFLDNEQFF. The CDR3 DNA sequence: TGTGCCAGCCCTGGACCGTTTCTCGACAATGAGCAGTTCTTC.